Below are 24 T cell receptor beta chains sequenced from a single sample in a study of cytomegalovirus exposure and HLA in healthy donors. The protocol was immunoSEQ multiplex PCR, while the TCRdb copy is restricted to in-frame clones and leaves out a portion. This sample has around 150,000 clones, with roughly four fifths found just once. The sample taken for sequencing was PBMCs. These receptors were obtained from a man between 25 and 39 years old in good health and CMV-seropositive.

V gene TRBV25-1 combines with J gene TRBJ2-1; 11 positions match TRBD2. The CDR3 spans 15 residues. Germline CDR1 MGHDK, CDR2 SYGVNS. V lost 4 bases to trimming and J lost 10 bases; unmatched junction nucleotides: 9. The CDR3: CASSASSGGAGEQFF. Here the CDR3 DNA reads TGTGCCAGCAGTGCGAGTAGCGGGGGGGCCGGGGAGCAGTTCTTC. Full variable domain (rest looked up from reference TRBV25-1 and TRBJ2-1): EADIYQTPRYLVIGTGKKITLECSQTMGHDKMYWYQQDPGMELHLIHYSYGVNSTEKGDLSSESTVSRIRTEHFPLTLESARPSHTSQYLCASSASSGGAGEQFFGPGTRLTVL.

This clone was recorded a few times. The CDR3 DNA follows: TGTGCCAGCAGTATTGGAGGACAGCCCTATGGCTACACCTTC. Protein product: CASSIGGQPYGYTF. The rearrangement joins TRBV6-5 to TRBJ1-2, with a weak D call TRBD1 (6 bases). This CDR3 contains 14 residues. V was pared by 5 bases and J by 4 bases, with 14 bases between. The germline gives CDR1 MNHEY, CDR2 SVGAGI.

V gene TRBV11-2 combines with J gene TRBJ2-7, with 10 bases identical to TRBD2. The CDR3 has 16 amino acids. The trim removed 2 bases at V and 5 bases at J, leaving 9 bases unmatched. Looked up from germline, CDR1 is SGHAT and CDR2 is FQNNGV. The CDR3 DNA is TGTGCCAGCAGCTTACAACTAGCGGGACCCTCGGACGAGCAGTACTTC. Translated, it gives CASSLQLAGPSDEQYF.

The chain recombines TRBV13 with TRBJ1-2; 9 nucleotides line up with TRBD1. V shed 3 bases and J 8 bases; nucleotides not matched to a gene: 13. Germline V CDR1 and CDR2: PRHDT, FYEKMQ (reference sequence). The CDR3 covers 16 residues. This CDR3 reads CASSFTLQGAQDGYTF. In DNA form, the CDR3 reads TGTGCCAGCAGCTTTACCCTACAGGGGGCGCAGGACGGCTACACCTTC.

CDR3 in DNA: TGTGCCAGCAGTGAGGACCGGCCGGGAACATACACTGAAGCTTTCTTT. It codes for CASSEDRPGTYTEAFF. This chain links TRBV2 with TRBJ1-1; D is unclear. The CDR3 has 16 amino acids. The germline gives CDR1 SNHLY, CDR2 FYNNEI. V lost 3 bases and J 3 bases, leaving 17 bases between the germline ends.

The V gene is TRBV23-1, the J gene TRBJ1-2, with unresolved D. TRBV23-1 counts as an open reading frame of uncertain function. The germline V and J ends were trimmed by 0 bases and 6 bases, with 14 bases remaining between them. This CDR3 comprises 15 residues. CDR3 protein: CASSQSSGEIDGYTF. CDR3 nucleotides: TGCGCCAGCAGTCAATCGAGCGGAGAGATTGATGGCTACACCTTC.

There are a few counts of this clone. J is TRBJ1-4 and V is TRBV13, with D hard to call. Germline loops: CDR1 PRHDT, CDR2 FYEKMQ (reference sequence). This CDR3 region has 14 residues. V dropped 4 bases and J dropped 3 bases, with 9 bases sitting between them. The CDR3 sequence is CASSSRAANEKLFF. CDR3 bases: TGTGCCAGCAGCTCGAGGGCAGCTAATGAAAAACTGTTTTTT.

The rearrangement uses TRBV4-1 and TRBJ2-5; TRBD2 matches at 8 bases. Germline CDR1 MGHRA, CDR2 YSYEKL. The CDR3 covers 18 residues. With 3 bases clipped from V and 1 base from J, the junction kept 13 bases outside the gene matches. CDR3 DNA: TGCGCCAGCAGCCACCCCCGCAGCGGGGGCAGGGGCCAAGAGACCCAGTACTTC. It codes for CASSHPRSGGRGQETQYF.

This chain's CDR3 is CASSQRTGNGYTF. CDR3 DNA: TGTGCCAGCAGCCAAAGGACAGGGAATGGCTACACCTTC. The V and J genes are TRBV14 and TRBJ1-2; 8 bases map to TRBD1. The CDR3 spans 13 residues. With 2 bases clipped from V and 6 bases from J, the junction kept 2 bases outside the gene matches. Germline CDR1 SGHDN, CDR2 FVKESK.

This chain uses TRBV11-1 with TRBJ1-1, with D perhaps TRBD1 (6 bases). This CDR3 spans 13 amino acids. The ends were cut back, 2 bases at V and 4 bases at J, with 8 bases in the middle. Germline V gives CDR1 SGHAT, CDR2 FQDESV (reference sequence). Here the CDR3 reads CASSLQGRTEAFF. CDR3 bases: TGTGCCAGCAGCTTACAGGGGCGCACTGAAGCTTTCTTT. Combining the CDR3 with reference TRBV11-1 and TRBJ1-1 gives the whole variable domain EAEVAQSPRYKITEKSQAVAFWCDPISGHATLYWYRQILGQGPELLVQFQDESVVDDSQLPKDRFSAERLKGVDSTLKIQPAELGDSAMYLCASSLQGRTEAFFGQGTRLTVV.

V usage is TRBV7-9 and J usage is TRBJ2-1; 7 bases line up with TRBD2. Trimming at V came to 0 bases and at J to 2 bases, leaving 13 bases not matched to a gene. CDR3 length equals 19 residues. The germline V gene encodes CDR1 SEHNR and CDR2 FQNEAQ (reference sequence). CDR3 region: CASSLAGSVEGGPYNEQFF. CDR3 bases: TGTGCCAGCAGCTTAGCGGGTTCAGTGGAGGGAGGGCCCTACAATGAGCAGTTCTTC.

The CDR3 is CASSLVRQGAYEQYF. CDR3 sequence (DNA): TGTGCCAGCAGCTTAGTGCGACAGGGGGCCTACGAGCAGTACTTC. The chain couples TRBV7-8 to TRBJ2-7, with TRBD1 matching over 9 bases. V shed 1 base and J 2 bases; nucleotides not matched to a gene: 3. The germline V gene has CDR1 SGHVS and CDR2 FQNEAQ. The CDR3 contains 15 residues.

Here the CDR3 reads CASSYSSGVGEKLFF. The CDR3 nucleotides are TGTGCCAGCAGTTACTCATCAGGGGTCGGTGAAAAACTGTTTTTT. V usage is TRBV6-5 and J usage is TRBJ1-4, with D perhaps TRBD1 (6 bases). Trimming stripped 0 bases from V and 7 bases from J, with 12 bases between. The V gene's germline CDR1 is MNHEY and CDR2 SVGAGI. This CDR3 has 15 residues.

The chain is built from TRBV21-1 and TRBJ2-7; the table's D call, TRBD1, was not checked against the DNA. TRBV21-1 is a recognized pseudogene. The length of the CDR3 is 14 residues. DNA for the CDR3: TGTGCCAGTTGCTATTCGGGACAGGGCTACGAGCAGTACTTC. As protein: CASCYSGQGYEQYF.

The CDR3 spells CASSNGVEAFF. CDR3 nucleotide sequence: TGTGCCAGCAGCAACGGGGTTGAAGCTTTCTTT. This sequence joins TRBV14 and TRBJ1-1, with D unresolved. Deletions cut 5 bases from V and 7 bases from J, with 8 bases between. From germline, CDR1 is SGHDN and CDR2 FVKESK. This CDR3 is built from 11 residues.

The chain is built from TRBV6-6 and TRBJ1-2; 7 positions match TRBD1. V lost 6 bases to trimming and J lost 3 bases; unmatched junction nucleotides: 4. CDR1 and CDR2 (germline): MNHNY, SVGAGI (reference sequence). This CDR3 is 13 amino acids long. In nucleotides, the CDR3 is TGTGCCAGCAGCCGGGACAGCTACTATGGCTACACCTTC. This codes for CASSRDSYYGYTF.

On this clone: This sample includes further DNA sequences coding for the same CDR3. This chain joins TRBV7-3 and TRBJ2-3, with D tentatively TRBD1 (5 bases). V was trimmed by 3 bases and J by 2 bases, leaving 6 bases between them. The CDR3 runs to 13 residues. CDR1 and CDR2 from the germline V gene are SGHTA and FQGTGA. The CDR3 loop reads CASSLGPTDTQYF. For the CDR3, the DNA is TGTGCCAGCAGCTTGGGGCCCACAGATACGCAGTATTTT.

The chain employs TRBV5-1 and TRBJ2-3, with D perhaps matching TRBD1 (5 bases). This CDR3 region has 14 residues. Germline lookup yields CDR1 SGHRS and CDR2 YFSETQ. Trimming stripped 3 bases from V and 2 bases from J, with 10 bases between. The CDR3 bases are TGCGCCAGCAGCTCCGCAGGGCCCACAGATACGCAGTATTTT. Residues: CASSSAGPTDTQYF.

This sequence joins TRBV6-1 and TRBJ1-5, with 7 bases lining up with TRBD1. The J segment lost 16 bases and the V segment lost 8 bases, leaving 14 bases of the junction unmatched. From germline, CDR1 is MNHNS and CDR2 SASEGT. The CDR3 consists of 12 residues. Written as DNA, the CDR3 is TGTGCCAGCCAGGGGGGCGGGAGGGGTGGTCATTTT. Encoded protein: CASQGGGRGGHF.

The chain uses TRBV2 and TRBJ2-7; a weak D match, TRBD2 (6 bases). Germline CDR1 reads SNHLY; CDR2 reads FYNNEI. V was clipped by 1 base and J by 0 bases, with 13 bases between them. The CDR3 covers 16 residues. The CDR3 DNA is TGTGCCAGCAGTGAAGAGGAGGGTCGGTTCTCCTACGAGCAGTACTTC. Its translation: CASSEEEGRFSYEQYF.

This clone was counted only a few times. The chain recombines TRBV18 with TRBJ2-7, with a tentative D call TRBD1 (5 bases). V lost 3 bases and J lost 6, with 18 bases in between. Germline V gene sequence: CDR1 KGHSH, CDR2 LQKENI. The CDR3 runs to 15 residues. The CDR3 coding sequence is TGTGCCAGCTCACCCCCTTCTCCCAAGGGGCCCGAGCAGTACTTC. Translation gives CASSPPSPKGPEQYF.

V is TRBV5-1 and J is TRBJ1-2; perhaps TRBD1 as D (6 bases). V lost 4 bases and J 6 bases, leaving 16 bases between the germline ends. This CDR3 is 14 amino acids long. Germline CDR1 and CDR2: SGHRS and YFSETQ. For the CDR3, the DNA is TGCGCCAGCAGCCTCAGACCGGACAGAGATGGCTACACCTTC. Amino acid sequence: CASSLRPDRDGYTF.

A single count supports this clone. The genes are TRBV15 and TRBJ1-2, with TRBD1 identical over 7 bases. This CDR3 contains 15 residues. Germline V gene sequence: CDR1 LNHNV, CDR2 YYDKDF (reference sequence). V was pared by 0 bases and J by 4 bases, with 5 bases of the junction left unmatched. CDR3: CATSRDMGDSYGYTF. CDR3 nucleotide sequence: TGTGCCACCAGCAGAGATATGGGGGACAGCTATGGCTACACCTTC.

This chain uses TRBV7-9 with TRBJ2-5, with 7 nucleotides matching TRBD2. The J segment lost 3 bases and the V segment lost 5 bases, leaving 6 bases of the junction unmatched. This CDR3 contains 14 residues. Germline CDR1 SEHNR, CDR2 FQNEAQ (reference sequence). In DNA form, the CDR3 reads TGTGCCAGCAGCCCCCCCCGGGGGGAAGAGACCCAGTACTTC. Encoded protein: CASSPPRGEETQYF.